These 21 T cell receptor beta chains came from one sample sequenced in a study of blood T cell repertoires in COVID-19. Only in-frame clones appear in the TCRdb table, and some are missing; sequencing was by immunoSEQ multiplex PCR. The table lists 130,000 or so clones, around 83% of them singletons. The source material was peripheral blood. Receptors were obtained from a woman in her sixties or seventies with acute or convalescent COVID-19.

The CDR3 sequence: CASSPPFTSGLYEQYF. In nucleotides, the CDR3 is TGTGCCAGCTCACCACCGTTTACTAGCGGCCTCTACGAGCAGTACTTC. The chain couples TRBV18 to TRBJ2-7; 8 bases line up with TRBD2. The V gene's germline CDR1 is KGHSH and CDR2 LQKENI. The CDR3 totals 16 residues. V was pared by 0 bases and J by 3 bases, with 7 bases of the junction left unmatched. Full variable domain (rest looked up from reference TRBV18 and TRBJ2-7): NAGVMQNPRHLVRRRGQEARLRCSPMKGHSHVYWYRQLPEEGLKFMVYLQKENIIDESGMPKERFSAEFPKEGPSILRIQQVVRGDSAAYFCASSPPFTSGLYEQYFGPGTRLTVT.

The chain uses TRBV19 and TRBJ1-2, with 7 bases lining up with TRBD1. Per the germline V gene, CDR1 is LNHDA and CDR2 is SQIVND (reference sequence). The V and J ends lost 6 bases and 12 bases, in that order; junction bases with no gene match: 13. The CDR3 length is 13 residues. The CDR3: CASRTGPTSGHTF. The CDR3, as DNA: TGTGCCAGTAGGACAGGGCCGACGTCCGGGCACACCTTC. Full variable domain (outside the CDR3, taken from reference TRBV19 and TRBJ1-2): DGGITQSPKYLFRKEGQNVTLSCEQNLNHDAMYWYRQDPGQGLRLIYYSQIVNDFQKGDIAEGYSVSREKKESFPLTVTSAQKNPTAFYLCASRTGPTSGHTFGSGTRLTVV.

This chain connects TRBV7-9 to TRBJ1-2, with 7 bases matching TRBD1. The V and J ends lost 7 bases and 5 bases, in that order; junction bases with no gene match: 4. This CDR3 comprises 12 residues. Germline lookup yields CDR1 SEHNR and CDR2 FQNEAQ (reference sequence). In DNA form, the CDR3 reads TGTGCCAGCACGGGACAGAAATATGGCTACACCTTC. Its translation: CASTGQKYGYTF.

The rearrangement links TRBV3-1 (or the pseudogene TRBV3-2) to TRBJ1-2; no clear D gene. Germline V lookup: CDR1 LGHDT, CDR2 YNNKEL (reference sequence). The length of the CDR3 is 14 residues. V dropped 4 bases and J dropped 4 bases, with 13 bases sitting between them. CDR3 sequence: CASSPHPGAYGYTF. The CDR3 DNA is TGTGCCAGCAGCCCCCATCCCGGAGCCTATGGCTACACCTTC.

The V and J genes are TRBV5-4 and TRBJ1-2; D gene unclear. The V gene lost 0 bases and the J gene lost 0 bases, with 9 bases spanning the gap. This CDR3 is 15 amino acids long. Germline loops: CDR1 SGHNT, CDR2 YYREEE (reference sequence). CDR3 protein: CASSLEAAANYGYTF. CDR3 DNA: TGTGCCAGCAGCTTGGAGGCAGCGGCTAACTATGGCTACACCTTC.

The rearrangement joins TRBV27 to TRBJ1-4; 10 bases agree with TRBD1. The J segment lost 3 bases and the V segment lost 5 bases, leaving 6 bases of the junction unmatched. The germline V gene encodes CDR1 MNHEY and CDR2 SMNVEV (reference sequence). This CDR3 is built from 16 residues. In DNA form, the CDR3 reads TGTGCCAGCAGTCCTGGACAGGGGGTCGCTAATGAAAAACTGTTTTTT. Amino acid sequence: CASSPGQGVANEKLFF.

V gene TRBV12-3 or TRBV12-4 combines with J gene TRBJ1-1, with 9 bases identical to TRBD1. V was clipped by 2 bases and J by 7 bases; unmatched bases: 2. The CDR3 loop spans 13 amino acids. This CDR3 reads CASSLRGQGEAFF. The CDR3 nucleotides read TGTGCCAGCAGTTTAAGGGGACAGGGTGAAGCTTTCTTT.

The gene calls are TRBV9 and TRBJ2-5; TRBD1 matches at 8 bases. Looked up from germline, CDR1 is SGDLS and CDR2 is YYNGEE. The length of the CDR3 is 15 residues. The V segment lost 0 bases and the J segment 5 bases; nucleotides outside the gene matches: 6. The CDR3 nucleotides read TGTGCCAGCAGCGTAGGGCAGGGGGCGGGCGAGACCCAGTACTTC. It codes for CASSVGQGAGETQYF.

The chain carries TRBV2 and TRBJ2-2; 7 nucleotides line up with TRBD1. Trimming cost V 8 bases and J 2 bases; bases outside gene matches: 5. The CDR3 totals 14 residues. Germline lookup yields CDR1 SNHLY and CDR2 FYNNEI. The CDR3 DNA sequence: TGTGCCAGCGTGGGACAGAGTAACACCGGGGAGCTGTTTTTT. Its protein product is CASVGQSNTGELFF.

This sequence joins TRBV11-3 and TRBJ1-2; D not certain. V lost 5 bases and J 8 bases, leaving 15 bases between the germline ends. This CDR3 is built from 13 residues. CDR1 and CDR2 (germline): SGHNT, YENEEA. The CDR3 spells CASSPFAAGGYTF. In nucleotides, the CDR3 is TGTGCCAGCAGCCCATTTGCGGCCGGGGGCTACACCTTC.

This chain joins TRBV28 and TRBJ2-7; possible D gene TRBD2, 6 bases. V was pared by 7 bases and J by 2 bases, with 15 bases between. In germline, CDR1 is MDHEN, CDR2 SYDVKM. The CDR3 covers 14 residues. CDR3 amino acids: CASTPGGAAYEQYF. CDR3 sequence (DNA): TGTGCCAGCACCCCCGGGGGAGCTGCCTACGAGCAGTACTTC. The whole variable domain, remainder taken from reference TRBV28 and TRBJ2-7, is DVKVTQSSRYLVKRTGEKVFLECVQDMDHENMFWYRQDPGLGLRLIYFSYDVKMKEKGDIPEGYSVSREKKERFSLILESASTNQTSMYLCASTPGGAAYEQYFGPGTRLTVT.

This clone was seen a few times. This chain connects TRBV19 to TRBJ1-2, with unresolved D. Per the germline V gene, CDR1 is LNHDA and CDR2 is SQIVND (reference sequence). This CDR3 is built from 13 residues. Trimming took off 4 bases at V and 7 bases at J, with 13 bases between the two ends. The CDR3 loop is CASSSQSPGGYTF. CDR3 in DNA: TGTGCCAGTAGTAGTCAGTCCCCGGGTGGCTACACCTTC.

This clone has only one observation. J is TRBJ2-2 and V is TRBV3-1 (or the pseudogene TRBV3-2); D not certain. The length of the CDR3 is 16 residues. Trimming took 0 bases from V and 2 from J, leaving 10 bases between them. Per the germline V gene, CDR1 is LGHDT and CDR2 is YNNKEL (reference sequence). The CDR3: CASSQETVRNTGELFF. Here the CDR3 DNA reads TGTGCCAGCAGCCAAGAAACGGTGAGAAACACCGGGGAGCTGTTTTTT.

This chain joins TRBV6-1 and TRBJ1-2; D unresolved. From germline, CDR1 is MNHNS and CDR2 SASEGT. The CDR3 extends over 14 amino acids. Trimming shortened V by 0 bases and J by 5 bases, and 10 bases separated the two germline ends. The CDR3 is CASSEAGDLYGYTF. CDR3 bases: TGTGCCAGCAGTGAAGCGGGAGACCTGTATGGCTACACCTTC.

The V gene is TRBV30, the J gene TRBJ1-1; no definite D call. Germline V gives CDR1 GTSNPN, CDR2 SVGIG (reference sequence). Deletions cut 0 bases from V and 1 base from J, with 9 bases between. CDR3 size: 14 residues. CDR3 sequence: CAWSVTQANTEAFF. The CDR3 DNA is TGTGCCTGGAGTGTGACGCAGGCGAACACTGAAGCTTTCTTT.

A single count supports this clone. The CDR3 region has the DNA TGTGCCTGGAGTGTTGGAGGGGTGGGCAATCAGCCCCAGCATTTT. Encoded protein: CAWSVGGVGNQPQHF. J is TRBJ1-5 and V is TRBV30; possible D gene TRBD1, 5 bases. V was shortened by 0 bases and J by 2 bases, with 11 bases between the two germline ends. The CDR3 spans 15 residues. Germline CDR1 and CDR2: GTSNPN and SVGIG (reference sequence).

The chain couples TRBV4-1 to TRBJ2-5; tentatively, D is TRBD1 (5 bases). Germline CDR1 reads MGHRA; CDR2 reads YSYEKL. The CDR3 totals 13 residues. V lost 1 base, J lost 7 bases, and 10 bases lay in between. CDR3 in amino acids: CASSQVGPGTQYF. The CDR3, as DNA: TGCGCCAGCAGCCAAGTGGGGCCGGGGACCCAGTACTTC.

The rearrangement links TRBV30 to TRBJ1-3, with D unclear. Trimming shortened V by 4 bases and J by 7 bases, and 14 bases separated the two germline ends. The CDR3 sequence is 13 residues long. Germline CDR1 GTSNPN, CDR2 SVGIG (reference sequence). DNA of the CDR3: TGTGCCTGGAATTCCCCTCTCGGGAACACCATATATTTT. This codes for CAWNSPLGNTIYF.

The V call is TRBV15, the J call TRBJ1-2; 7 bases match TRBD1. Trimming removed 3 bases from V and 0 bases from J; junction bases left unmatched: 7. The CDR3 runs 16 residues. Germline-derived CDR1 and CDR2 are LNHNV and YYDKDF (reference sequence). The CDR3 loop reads CATSSGTGVSNYGYTF. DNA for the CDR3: TGTGCCACCAGCAGTGGTACAGGGGTCTCTAACTATGGCTACACCTTC.

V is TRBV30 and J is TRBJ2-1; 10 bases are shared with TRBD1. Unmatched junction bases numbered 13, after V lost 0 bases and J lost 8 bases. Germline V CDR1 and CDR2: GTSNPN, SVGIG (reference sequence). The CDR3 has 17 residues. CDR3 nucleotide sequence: TGTGCCTGGAGTGTGGGCTGGACAGGGGGAATAGTGGATGAGCAGTTCTTC. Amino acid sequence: CAWSVGWTGGIVDEQFF.

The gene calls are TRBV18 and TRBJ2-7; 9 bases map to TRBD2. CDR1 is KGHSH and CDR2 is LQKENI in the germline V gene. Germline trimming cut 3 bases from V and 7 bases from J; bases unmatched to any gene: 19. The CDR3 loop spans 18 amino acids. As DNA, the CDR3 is TGTGCCAGCTCACCTATCCCGATAACTAGCGGGCCCCGAGTAGAGCAGTACTTC. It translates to CASSPIPITSGPRVEQYF.